These 27 T cell receptor beta chains share one sample of origin, sequenced in a study of T cells in Graves' hyperthyroidism and ophthalmopathy. Authors of the study amplified TCR beta CDR3 regions from RNA transcripts. A first-round RT-PCR of the TCR CDR3 used the HTBI primer set. TCRdb re-derived calls from the multiplex PCR reads in MiXCR, one entry per CDR3 protein. The table lists some 420,000 distinct CDR3 sequences, roughly 13% of them singletons. Sequences were obtained from blood. The origin of the receptors is a woman aged 18-29 years with Graves' hyperthyroidism.

The rearrangement uses TRBV11-2 and TRBJ2-3, with 11 nucleotides matching TRBD2. Trimming removed 8 bases from V and 9 bases from J; junction bases left unmatched: 4. Germline-derived CDR1 and CDR2 are SGHAT and FQNNGV. This CDR3 spans 12 amino acids. The CDR3 protein is CASPTSGRTQYF. Written as DNA, the CDR3 is TGTGCCAGCCCTACTAGCGGGAGAACGCAGTATTTT. Full variable domain (missing parts from reference TRBV11-2 and TRBJ2-3): EAGVAQSPRYKIIEKRQSVAFWCNPISGHATLYWYQQILGQGPKLLIQFQNNGVVDDSQLPKDRFSAERLKGVDSTLKIQPAKLEDSAVYLCASPTSGRTQYFGPGTRLTVL.

The genes are TRBV19 and TRBJ2-3; 14 positions agree with TRBD2. Germline assignment: CDR1 LNHDA and CDR2 SQIVND (reference sequence). J gave up 5 bases and V 6 bases, and 7 bases lay outside the gene matches. The length of the CDR3 is 16 residues. Here the CDR3 reads CASSPGLAGVGDTQYF. The CDR3 DNA is TGTGCCAGTAGCCCGGGACTAGCGGGAGTAGGAGATACGCAGTATTTT.

The CDR3 DNA follows: TGTGCCAGCAGTGATCCCGACAGCCTGGGCACTGAAGCTTTCTTT. Protein: CASSDPDSLGTEAFF. The chain joins TRBV2 to TRBJ1-1, with D possibly TRBD1 on 5 matching bases. This CDR3 is built from 15 residues. The germline V gene has CDR1 SNHLY and CDR2 FYNNEI. V lost 3 bases, J lost 4 bases, and 15 bases lay in between.

This clonotype occurred many times. The chain combines TRBV20-1 with TRBJ2-7; 14 nucleotides line up with TRBD2. V gave up 6 bases and J gave up 2 bases; unmatched junction bases: 6. Germline CDR1 is DFQATT and CDR2 is SNEGSKA (reference sequence). The CDR3 length is 15 residues. Here the CDR3 reads CSAPVGLAGAYEQYF. The CDR3 nucleotides read TGCAGTGCCCCGGTGGGACTAGCGGGAGCCTACGAGCAGTACTTC.

The CDR3 nucleotides are TGTGCTAGCTTAGCGACAGGGTCTAGGGACTACAATGAGCAGTTCTTC. Amino acid sequence: CASLATGSRDYNEQFF. The rearrangement uses TRBV12-5 and TRBJ2-1, with TRBD1 matching 7 bases. The CDR3 spans 16 residues. V trimming: 9 bases; J trimming: 3 bases; junction bases outside the gene matches: 14. Germline V gene sequence: CDR1 LGHNT, CDR2 FRNRAP.

As concerns this clonotype: Its ends do not fully match the called genes, so a read error is possible. The chain is built from TRBV19 and TRBJ2-1, with D perhaps assigned TRBD1 or TRBD2 (5 bases each). The CDR3 consists of 13 residues. Per germline, CDR1 LNHDA and CDR2 SQIVND (reference sequence). In DNA, the CDR3 is TGTGCCAGTACAGGGAGCTCCTACAATGAGCAGCTCTTC. Encoded protein: CASTGSSYNEQLF.

The V gene is TRBV29-1, the J gene TRBJ2-3; D is perhaps TRBD2 (6 bases). The germline V gene encodes CDR1 SQVTM and CDR2 ANQGSEA. The CDR3 covers 13 residues. Trimming shortened V by 7 bases and J by 2 bases, and 13 bases separated the two germline ends. The CDR3 loop is CSAGGRVTDTQYF. CDR3 nucleotides: TGCAGCGCTGGAGGGCGGGTCACAGATACGCAGTATTTT.

Note on this clonotype: The conserved phenylalanine or tryptophan is not found at the CDR3 terminus, so this likely reflects a read error. The chain has TRBV20-1 and TRBJ2-3; no definite D call. From germline, CDR1 is DFQATT and CDR2 SNEGSKA (reference sequence). The CDR3 runs to 13 residues. CDR3: CTARRDSTDTQYL. The DNA of the CDR3 is TGCACTGCTAGACGCGACAGCACAGATACGCAGTATCTT.

Comment on this clonotype: A junction end diverges from the germline sequence, so it may reflect a read error. CDR3 coding DNA: TGTGCTAGCAGCTTAGGGGGCAGTCCTACAGATACGCAGTGTTTT. It specifies CASSLGGSPTDTQCF. The chain recombines TRBV11-2 with TRBJ2-3, with 7 bases that match TRBD1. Germline lookup yields CDR1 SGHAT and CDR2 FQNNGV. The CDR3 contains 15 residues.

The chain is built from TRBV9 and TRBJ2-7; no clear D gene. The CDR3 length is 14 residues. Trimming pared 0 bases from V and 2 bases from J, leaving 9 bases between. The germline V gene has CDR1 SGDLS and CDR2 YYNGEE. CDR3 amino acids: CASSVGGRTYEQYF. CDR3 coding DNA: TGTGCCAGCAGCGTAGGAGGCCGCACCTACGAGCAGTACTTC. Complete variable domain (other parts from reference TRBV9 and TRBJ2-7): DSGVTQTPKHLITATGQRVTLRCSPRSGDLSVYWYQQSLDQGLQFLIQYYNGEERAKGNILERFSAQQFPDLHSELNLSSLELGDSALYFCASSVGGRTYEQYFGPGTRLTVT.

This clonotype occurred many times. The V gene is TRBV18, the J gene TRBJ2-5; D not certain. V gave up 3 bases and J gave up 3 bases, with 11 bases separating them. This CDR3 is built from 14 residues. Germline loops: CDR1 KGHSH, CDR2 LQKENI. The CDR3 DNA reads TGTGCCAGCTCACCGACATCGACAAAAGAGACCCAGTACTTC. Residues: CASSPTSTKETQYF. Combining the CDR3 with reference TRBV18 and TRBJ2-5 gives the whole variable domain NAGVMQNPRHLVRRRGQEARLRCSPMKGHSHVYWYRQLPEEGLKFMVYLQKENIIDESGMPKERFSAEFPKEGPSILRIQQVVRGDSAAYFCASSPTSTKETQYFGPGTRLLVL.

This clonotype showed up many times. This chain joins TRBV5-1 and TRBJ2-7; 7 bases match TRBD2. Germline assignment: CDR1 SGHRS and CDR2 YFSETQ. This CDR3 has 12 residues. The V and J ends lost 10 bases and 1 base, in that order; junction bases with no gene match: 5. The CDR3 bases are TGCGCCTCCACTAGCGCATCCTACGAGCAGTACTTC. Translating it yields CASTSASYEQYF.

This clonotype was counted a few times. The chain combines TRBV7-6 with TRBJ2-3; 8 bases agree with TRBD2. Germline V gives CDR1 SGHVS, CDR2 FNYEAQ. The CDR3 is 17 amino acids. V was pared by 5 bases and J by 2 bases, with 12 bases of the junction left unmatched. As DNA, the CDR3 is TGTGCCAGCAGCCCAGGAGGACTAGCCGGTTACACAGATACGCAGTATTTT. Translated: CASSPGGLAGYTDTQYF.

The chain employs TRBV29-1 and TRBJ2-7, with D possibly matching TRBD2 (5 bases). The V gene lost 7 bases and the J gene lost 3 bases, with 10 bases spanning the gap. CDR1 and CDR2 from the germline V gene are SQVTM and ANQGSEA. The CDR3 has 11 amino acids. CDR3 region: CSAGEGYEQYF. CDR3 coding DNA: TGCAGCGCCGGTGAGGGCTACGAGCAGTACTTC.

A remark on this clonotype: At one boundary the junction diverges from the germline segment, which might be a read error. J is TRBJ2-1 and V is TRBV3-1; 16 bases are shared with TRBD2. There are 19 residues in the CDR3. In germline, CDR1 is LGHDT, CDR2 YNNKEL (reference sequence). The CDR3 is CAGSQTPGLAGGFYNEQFF. In DNA form, the CDR3 reads TGTGCCGGCAGCCAAACCCCGGGACTAGCGGGAGGGTTCTACAATGAGCAGTTCTTC.

In the case of this clonotype: Since a much larger clone is just one base distant, this may be a read error. J is TRBJ2-5 and V is TRBV20-1; tentative D call: TRBD2 (6 bases). The J call may be incorrect, as the DNA end agrees better with TRBJ2-1. The CDR3 extends over 13 amino acids. CDR1 and CDR2 from the germline V gene are DFQATT and SNEGSKA (reference sequence). CDR3 amino acids: CSASRPSEETQFF. The CDR3 DNA reads as TGCAGTGCTAGTCGTCCTAGCGAAGAGACCCAGTTCTTC.

The V call is TRBV11-3, the J call TRBJ2-2, with 7 bases fitting TRBD1. In germline, CDR1 is SGHNT, CDR2 YENEEA. Germline trimming cut 5 bases from V and 6 bases from J; bases unmatched to any gene: 6. The CDR3 runs to 14 residues. The CDR3 bases are TGTGCCAGCAGCCCCCCGGGACAGCCCGGGGAGCTGTTTTTT. It encodes CASSPPGQPGELFF.

The chain links TRBV7-2 to TRBJ2-5, with 8 bases that match TRBD2. Germline V gene sequence: CDR1 SGHTA, CDR2 FQGNSA. The CDR3 is made up of 14 amino acids. V shed 5 bases, J shed 7 bases, and the junction held 9 bases outside the gene matches. CDR3 amino acids: CASSPSGTRGTQYF. CDR3 bases: TGTGCCAGCAGCCCCTCCGGGACTAGGGGGACCCAGTACTTC.

V gene TRBV10-3 combines with J gene TRBJ2-7; TRBD1 agrees at 9 bases. Trimming cost V 0 bases and J 3 bases; bases outside gene matches: 3. Germline V lookup: CDR1 ENHRY, CDR2 SYGVKD. CDR3 size: 15 residues. Here the CDR3 reads CAISESQDRGYEQYF. The CDR3 DNA sequence: TGTGCCATCAGTGAGTCGCAGGACAGGGGCTACGAGCAGTACTTC.

At least ten counts were recorded for this clonotype. This rearrangement joins TRBV6-5 to TRBJ2-7, with 11 bases fitting TRBD2. Germline loops: CDR1 MNHEY, CDR2 SVGAGI. The CDR3 is 19 amino acids. V lost 0 bases and J lost 2; bases outside the gene matches: 12. CDR3 nucleotides: TGTGCCAGCAGTTACTCGAAAAGAACTAGCGGGAGCAGGACCTACGAGCAGTACTTC. Its protein product is CASSYSKRTSGSRTYEQYF.

This clonotype has a count of ten or more. V is TRBV5-1 and J is TRBJ2-1; 8 nucleotides match TRBD2. From germline, CDR1 is SGHRS and CDR2 YFSETQ. V was clipped by 0 bases and J by 4 bases; unmatched bases: 3. The CDR3 runs to 15 residues. The CDR3 DNA reads TGCGCCAGCAGCTTGGAAGTAGCGGGGTACAATGAGCAGTTCTTC. Translation gives CASSLEVAGYNEQFF.

This clonotype occurred many times. This chain uses TRBV5-6 with TRBJ2-7; D unresolved. Per the germline V gene, CDR1 is SGHDT and CDR2 is YYEEEE. The ends were cut back, 0 bases at V and 6 bases at J, with 7 bases in the middle. The CDR3 is made up of 12 amino acids. CDR3 amino acids: CASSLASGEQYF. Written as DNA, the CDR3 is TGTGCCAGCAGCTTGGCCAGTGGCGAGCAGTACTTC.

The chain links TRBV29-1 to TRBJ2-3; 7 nucleotides line up with TRBD2. The V gene end was trimmed by 4 bases and the J gene end by 4 bases; junction bases not matched to a gene: 8. Germline CDR1 reads SQVTM; CDR2 reads ANQGSEA. This CDR3 has 14 residues. CDR3 bases: TGCAGCGTTGCGGGACTACGGAATCCAGATACGCAGTATTTT. Translation: CSVAGLRNPDTQYF.

This chain uses TRBV19 with TRBJ2-7; possible D gene TRBD2, 6 bases. The CDR3 contains 13 residues. Germline V gene lookup returns CDR1 LNHDA and CDR2 SQIVND (reference sequence). V was cut by 3 bases and J by 0 bases, with 6 bases left in between. The CDR3 DNA is TGTGCCAGTAGTATGCGGGACTCCTACGAGCAGTACTTC. Protein sequence: CASSMRDSYEQYF.

This clonotype was counted at least ten times. The CDR3 DNA reads TGTGCCAGCAGCTCTGGACTAGCGGTCACAGATACGCAGTATTTT. It specifies CASSSGLAVTDTQYF. The chain joins TRBV11-1 to TRBJ2-3; 10 positions agree with TRBD2. The CDR3 consists of 15 residues. The J segment lost 2 bases and the V segment lost 4 bases, leaving 3 bases of the junction unmatched. Looked up from germline, CDR1 is SGHAT and CDR2 is FQDESV (reference sequence).

The table lists this clonotype with many counts. The chain recombines TRBV12-3 or TRBV12-4 with TRBJ1-2; possible D gene TRBD1, 6 bases. The length of the CDR3 is 15 residues. V lost 10 bases and J lost 0, with 18 bases in between. The CDR3 is CATTSTGWSNYGYTF. The DNA for the CDR3 is TGTGCCACCACCTCTACAGGGTGGTCTAACTATGGCTACACCTTC.

This clonotype came up a few times. A much larger clone lies one base from this, so it may be a read error. The J gene is TRBJ2-7, the V gene TRBV6-1; D gene ambiguous. CDR1 MNHNS and CDR2 SASEGT come from the germline V gene. This CDR3 has 10 amino acids. Between the trimmed V and J ends, which lost 6 bases and 9 bases, there was a span of 9 bases. The CDR3 spells CASRWATQYF. The CDR3, as DNA: TGTGCCAGCAGGTGGGCAACGCAGTACTTC.